This T cell receptor (beta chain) was profiled in a study of STAT5B mutations in CD4+ large granular lymphocyte leukemia. This clone was recorded a few times. The antigen is undetermined. Per the original data handling: A productive frequency of 2.59 x 10-5 was the lowest detectable. The assay was immunoSEQ multiplex PCR, and TCRdb's table has in-frame clones only and misses some. The DNA was the basis for D and trimming; V, J and clone size are from that table. The table has more than 35,000 clones, 75% to 85% seen once. General observations from the study: Without putative leukemic clones, patient CD4-sorted repertoires remained more clonal than healthy CD4+ repertoires.

Sequenced input: CD4+ T cells from blood buffy coats. The receptor comes from a human donor in good health.

DNA of the CDR3: TGTGCCTGGAGTGTAGGCCTTATTGGCGAGCAGTACTTC. Encoded protein: CAWSVGLIGEQYF. The chain combines TRBV30 with TRBJ2-7; D ambiguous. CDR1 and CDR2 (germline): GTSNPN, SVGIG (reference sequence). V was shortened by 0 bases and J by 6 bases, with 12 bases between the two germline ends. This CDR3 contains 13 residues.